These 18 T cell receptor beta chains were all obtained from the same sample, sequenced in a study of control samples from healthy donors and cancer patients. This table comes from immunoSEQ multiplex PCR, and its TCRdb copy is limited to in-frame clones, with some not included. The data contain 350,000 to 450,000 clones, 80% to 95% of them singletons. The sample comprised PBMCs. The receptors come from a man aged 35-49 years with head and neck cancer.

As regards this clone: The same CDR3 also results from other DNA sequences found in this sample. This chain connects TRBV18 to TRBJ2-7; no firm D call. Trimming pared 3 bases from V and 0 bases from J, leaving 6 bases between. Germline V gene data show CDR1 as KGHSH and CDR2 as LQKENI. CDR3 length: 13 residues. The CDR3 region has the DNA TGTGCCAGCTCACCTTCGAGCTCCTACGAGCAGTACTTC. Translating it yields CASSPSSSYEQYF.

On this clone: Mismatch with germline at one junction end may stem from a read error. The rearrangement joins TRBV7-7 to TRBJ2-1; maybe TRBD2 (5 bases). The CDR3 consists of 15 residues. Looked up from germline, CDR1 is SSHAT and CDR2 is FNYEAQ (reference sequence). The CDR3 loop is CASRHESKGDNEQFF. The CDR3 DNA reads TGTGCTAGCAGACATGAATCCAAGGGAGACAATGAGCAGTTCTTC. The full variable domain, rest sourced from reference TRBV7-7 and TRBJ2-1, is GAGVSQSPRYKVTKRGQDVTLRCDPISSHATLYWYQQALGQGPEFLTYFNYEAQPDKSGLPSDRFSAERPEGSISTLTIQRTEQRDSAMYRCASRHESKGDNEQFFGPGTRLTVL.

The rearrangement uses TRBV4-1 and TRBJ2-1; 7 nucleotides align to TRBD2. J gave up 3 bases and V 4 bases, and 6 bases lay outside the gene matches. CDR1 MGHRA and CDR2 YSYEKL come from the germline V gene. CDR3 length: 15 residues. CDR3 amino acids: CASSRGGSGYNEQFF. For the CDR3, the DNA is TGCGCCAGCAGCCGGGGGGGTAGCGGCTACAATGAGCAGTTCTTC.

The chain joins TRBV6-4 to TRBJ1-2; no definite D call. The V and J ends lost 0 bases and 8 bases respectively, with 13 bases between them. This CDR3 region has 14 residues. Germline V CDR1 and CDR2: MRHNA, SNTAGT. CDR3 sequence reads: CASSDSPELGGYTF. The DNA of the CDR3 is TGTGCCAGCAGTGACTCTCCCGAACTTGGGGGCTACACCTTC.

The chain is built from TRBV11-3 and TRBJ2-1, with 7 bases aligning to TRBD1. CDR3 length: 14 residues. The J segment lost 8 bases and the V segment lost 4 bases, leaving 8 bases of the junction unmatched. The V gene's germline CDR1 is SGHNT and CDR2 YENEEA. CDR3 region: CASSSGGVLDEQFF. CDR3 DNA: TGTGCCAGCAGCTCAGGGGGTGTACTGGATGAGCAGTTCTTC.

The V and J genes are TRBV29-1 and TRBJ2-7, with TRBD1 matching 9 bases. V trimming: 6 bases; J trimming: 0 bases; junction bases outside the gene matches: 6. Germline-derived CDR1 and CDR2 are SQVTM and ANQGSEA. The CDR3 contains 14 residues. The CDR3 coding sequence is TGCAGCGTGGAGCCGGGACAGGGCTCCTACGAGCAGTACTTC. Its protein product is CSVEPGQGSYEQYF.

This clone was detected only once. The V gene is TRBV5-5, the J gene TRBJ2-2; D gene ambiguous. Germline CDR1 is SGHKS and CDR2 is YYEKEE (reference sequence). Trimming stripped 1 base from V and 2 bases from J, with 6 bases between. CDR3 length: 14 residues. The CDR3 protein is CASSLRINTGELFF. The CDR3 nucleotides are TGTGCCAGCAGCTTGCGGATCAACACCGGGGAGCTGTTTTTT.

This CDR3 is CASSENRGSIYF. The CDR3 DNA is TGTGCCAGCAGTGAAAACCGGGGAAGTATATATTTT. The chain employs TRBV6-1 and TRBJ1-3; D unclear. V lost 2 bases, J lost 13 bases, and 12 bases lay in between. Germline CDR1 is MNHNS and CDR2 is SASEGT. This CDR3 region has 12 residues.

V is TRBV30 and J is TRBJ2-3; D is unclear. The germline V gene encodes CDR1 GTSNPN and CDR2 SVGIG (reference sequence). CDR3 length: 15 residues. The V and J ends lost 4 bases and 6 bases respectively, with 20 bases between them. CDR3 DNA: TGTGCCTGGAATAGACTGGTGGAGAAGTCGGATACGCAGTATTTT. Encoded protein: CAWNRLVEKSDTQYF.

This chain connects TRBV5-4 to TRBJ1-6, with D unclear. The CDR3 totals 16 residues. The germline gives CDR1 SGHNT, CDR2 YYREEE (reference sequence). The V end was cut by 4 bases, the J end by 0 bases, with 11 bases between. CDR3 in amino acids: CASSQGRSSYNSPLHF. DNA of the CDR3: TGTGCCAGCAGCCAAGGACGGAGCTCCTATAATTCACCCCTCCACTTT.

The J gene is TRBJ1-5, the V gene TRBV19, with D possibly being TRBD1 (5 bases). The germline gives CDR1 LNHDA, CDR2 SQIVND (reference sequence). This CDR3 is 14 amino acids long. Trimming took 7 bases from V and 1 from J, leaving 11 bases between them. The CDR3 is CASTGLGSNQPQHF. In nucleotides, the CDR3 is TGTGCCAGTACGGGGCTAGGCAGCAATCAGCCCCAGCATTTT.

This sequence joins TRBV10-3 and TRBJ1-1; D possibly corresponds to TRBD1 (5 bases). The CDR3 covers 15 residues. V was clipped by 0 bases and J by 4 bases, with 12 bases between them. Germline V gives CDR1 ENHRY, CDR2 SYGVKD. The CDR3 region is CAISESGGRSTEAFF. The CDR3 DNA reads TGTGCCATCAGTGAGTCCGGGGGAAGGAGCACTGAAGCTTTCTTT.

This clone was observed a single time. The DNA for the CDR3 is TGCAGTGCTAGTTCACAGGGGATTGAAGCTTTCTTT. It translates to CSASSQGIEAFF. J is TRBJ1-1 and V is TRBV20-1, with 7 bases that match TRBD1. The CDR3 has 12 residues. The V segment lost 3 bases and the J segment 7 bases; nucleotides outside the gene matches: 5. Germline CDR1 is DFQATT and CDR2 is SNEGSKA (reference sequence).

The chain has TRBV2 and TRBJ2-5; 9 bases map to TRBD1. This CDR3 is 16 amino acids long. V shed 4 bases, J shed 4 bases, and the junction held 10 bases outside the gene matches. Germline CDR1 SNHLY, CDR2 FYNNEI. The CDR3, as DNA: TGTGCCAGCAGTGTACGGCGGACAGGGGATGGAGAGACCCAGTACTTC. It specifies CASSVRRTGDGETQYF.

The gene calls are TRBV4-2 and TRBJ2-1; D may be TRBD1 or TRBD2 (5 bases each). The CDR3 covers 13 residues. The germline CDR1 and CDR2 sequences are LGHNA and YNFKEQ. Trimming took 1 base from V and 7 from J, leaving 8 bases between them. This chain's CDR3 is CASSQVGANEQFF. The CDR3 DNA is TGTGCCAGCAGCCAAGTCGGGGCGAATGAGCAGTTCTTC.

The J gene is TRBJ1-2, the V gene TRBV6-2 or TRBV6-3; TRBD1 matches at 7 bases. Germline trimming cut 0 bases from V and 0 bases from J; bases unmatched to any gene: 4. The CDR3 consists of 16 residues. Germline lookup yields CDR1 MNHEY and CDR2 SVGEGT. The CDR3 spells CASSYSGDRANYGYTF. The CDR3 DNA follows: TGTGCCAGCAGTTACTCGGGGGACAGAGCTAACTATGGCTACACCTTC.

This clone has just one count. The V gene is TRBV18, the J gene TRBJ1-4; D is unclear. V shed 1 base and J shed 0 bases, with 6 bases lying between them. The CDR3 consists of 15 residues. Germline assignment: CDR1 KGHSH and CDR2 LQKENI. This CDR3 reads CASSPRVATNEKLFF. The CDR3 DNA follows: TGTGCCAGCTCACCACGGGTTGCAACTAATGAAAAACTGTTTTTT.

The chain employs TRBV12-5 and TRBJ2-7; 12 nucleotides line up with TRBD2. Losses at the gene ends were 4 bases for V and 4 bases for J; bases not matched to a gene: 2. Germline V gives CDR1 LGHNT, CDR2 FRNRAP. This CDR3 region has 14 residues. In nucleotides, the CDR3 is TGTGCTAGTGGTTCTGGACTAGCGGGATACGAGCAGTACTTC. Amino acid sequence: CASGSGLAGYEQYF.